This T cell receptor beta chain was obtained from a study of blood T cells in healthy people across ages. The second PCR ran roughly 7 to 12 cycles with a sample-barcoded 5' primer and J-beta primers. Every molecule of cDNA carried a tag from a template-switch adaptor with 12 random nucleotides. MiXCR, run by TCRdb on the 5' RACE reads, gives a single entry per CDR3 protein. This sample yields around 1,000,000 distinct CDR3 sequences, of which less than 45% are seen a single time; around 13% belongs to the top ten. The CDR3 consists of 14 residues. The ends were cut back, 3 bases at V and 0 bases at J, with 9 bases in the middle.

This chain connects TRBV12-3 or TRBV12-4 to TRBJ2-7; D uncertain. The receptor's source is a man between 18 and 29 years old in good health. The sequenced material came from blood. The CDR3 region is CASSFPGNSYEQYF. DNA of the CDR3: TGTGCCAGCAGTTTTCCTGGCAACTCCTACGAGCAGTACTTC.